This T cell receptor beta chain was sequenced for a study of regulatory T cells in long-lasting Graves disease. Time point meaning: newly diagnosed GD, antithyroid drugs for less than 3 months. Researchers made the TCR library from RNA that was extracted from PBMCs. Graves' disease diagnosis followed American Thyroid Association guidelines. Staff took about 10 milliliters of peripheral blood and put it into EDTA tubes. Construction of TCR beta libraries relied on iRepertoire HTBI primers and on Arm-PCR targeting CDR3 regions. Per the original methods: Samples revealed 50 to 75 TRBV and some 15 TRBJ segments. A single record per CDR3 protein comes from TCRdb applying MiXCR to the multiplex PCR reads. The V and J calls follow TCRdb's processing rather than the paper's. The sample shows 550,000 to 600,000 distinct CDR3 sequences, 15% to 20% of them seen only once. This clonotype was picked up many times.

The CDR3 sequence is 14 residues long. Deletions cut 0 bases from V and 12 bases from J, with 18 bases between. Germline-derived CDR1 and CDR2 are DFQATT and SNEGSKA (reference sequence). This sample also appeared in a second study, on T cells in Graves' hyperthyroidism and ophthalmopathy. That investigation notes: A patient was excluded if there was uncontrolled infection, other autoimmune disease, pregnancy or lactation.

This chain connects TRBV20-1 to TRBJ2-1; possible D gene TRBD1, 5 bases. The sequenced sample was peripheral blood mononuclear cells (PBMCs), obtained at new diagnosis, from a patient treated with antithyroid drugs. The clonotype comes from a man younger than 35 with Graves disease. The chain's CDR3 is CSARDRRGSVWQFF. CDR3 DNA sequence: TGCAGTGCTAGAGATAGAAGGGGCTCGGTATGGCAGTTCTTC.